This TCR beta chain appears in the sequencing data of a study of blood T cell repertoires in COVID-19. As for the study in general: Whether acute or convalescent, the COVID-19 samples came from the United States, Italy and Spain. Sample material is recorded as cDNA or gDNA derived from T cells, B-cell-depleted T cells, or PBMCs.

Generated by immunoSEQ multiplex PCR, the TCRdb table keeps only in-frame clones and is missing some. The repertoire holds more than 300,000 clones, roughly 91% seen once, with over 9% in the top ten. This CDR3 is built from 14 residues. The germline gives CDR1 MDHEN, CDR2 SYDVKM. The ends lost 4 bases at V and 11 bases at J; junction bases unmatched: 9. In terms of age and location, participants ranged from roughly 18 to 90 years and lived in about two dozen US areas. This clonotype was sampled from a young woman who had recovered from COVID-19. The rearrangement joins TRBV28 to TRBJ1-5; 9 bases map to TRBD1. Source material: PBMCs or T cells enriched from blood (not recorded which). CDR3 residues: CASSYPQGAVTQHF. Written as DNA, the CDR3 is TGTGCCAGCAGTTACCCACAGGGGGCGGTGACCCAGCATTTT.